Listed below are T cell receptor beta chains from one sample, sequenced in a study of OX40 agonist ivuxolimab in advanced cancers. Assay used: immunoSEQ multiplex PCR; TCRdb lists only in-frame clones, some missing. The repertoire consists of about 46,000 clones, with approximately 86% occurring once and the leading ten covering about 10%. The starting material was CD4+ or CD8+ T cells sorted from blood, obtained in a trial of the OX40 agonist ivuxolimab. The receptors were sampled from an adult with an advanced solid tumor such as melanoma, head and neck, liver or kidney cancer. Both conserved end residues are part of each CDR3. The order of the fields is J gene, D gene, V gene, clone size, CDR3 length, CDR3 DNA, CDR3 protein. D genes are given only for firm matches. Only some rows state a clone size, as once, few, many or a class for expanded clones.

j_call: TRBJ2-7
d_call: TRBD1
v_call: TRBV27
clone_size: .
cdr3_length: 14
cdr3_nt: TGTGCCAGCAGTTCCTACAGGGGGGCCTACGAGCAGTACTTC
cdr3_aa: CASSSYRGAYEQYF

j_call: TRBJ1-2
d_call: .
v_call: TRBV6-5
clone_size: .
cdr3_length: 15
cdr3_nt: TGTGCCAGCACCCCACGGGGTGGGGGCAACTATGGCTACACCTTC
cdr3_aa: CASTPRGGGNYGYTF

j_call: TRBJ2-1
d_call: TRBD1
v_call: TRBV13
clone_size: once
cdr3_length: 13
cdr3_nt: TGTGCCAGCAGCACGGGACAGGGTGATGAGCAGTTCTTC
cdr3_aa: CASSTGQGDEQFF

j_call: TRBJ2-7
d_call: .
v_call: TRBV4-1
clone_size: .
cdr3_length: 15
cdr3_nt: TGCGCCAGCACTGCACACCTGGCCGAAGACTACGAGCAGTACTTC
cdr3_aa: CASTAHLAEDYEQYF

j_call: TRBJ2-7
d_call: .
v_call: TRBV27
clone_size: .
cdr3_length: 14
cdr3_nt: TGTGCCAGCAGTTTATCACGAGGAGCCTACGAGCAGTACTTC
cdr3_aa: CASSLSRGAYEQYF

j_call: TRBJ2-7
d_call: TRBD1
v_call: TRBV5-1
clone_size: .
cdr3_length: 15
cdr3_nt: TGCGCCAGCAGCATCCACAGGGGGAGCTCCTACGAGCAGTACTTC
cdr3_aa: CASSIHRGSSYEQYF

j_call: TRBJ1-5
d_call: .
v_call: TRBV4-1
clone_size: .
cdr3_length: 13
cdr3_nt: TGCGCCAGCAGCCAAAGGGGGAGTCAGCCCCAGCATTTT
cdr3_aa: CASSQRGSQPQHF

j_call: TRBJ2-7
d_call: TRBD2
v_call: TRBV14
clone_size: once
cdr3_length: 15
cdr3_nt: TGTGCCAGCAGCCTTCGGGCAGCGGGAGTCTACGAGCAGTACTTC
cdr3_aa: CASSLRAAGVYEQYF

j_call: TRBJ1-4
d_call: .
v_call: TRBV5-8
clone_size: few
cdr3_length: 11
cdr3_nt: TGTGCCAGCAGCTTGGGCGGGGGACTGTTTTTT
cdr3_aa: CASSLGGGLFF

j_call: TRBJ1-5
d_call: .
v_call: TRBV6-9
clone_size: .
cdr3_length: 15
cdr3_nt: TGTGCCAGCAGTTACGGGGCAGGATGGGGTCAGCCCCAGCATTTT
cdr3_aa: CASSYGAGWGQPQHF

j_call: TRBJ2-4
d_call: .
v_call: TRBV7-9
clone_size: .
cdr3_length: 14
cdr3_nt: TGTGCCAGCAGCCCTCGCGACAGACATAACATTCAGTACTTC
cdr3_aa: CASSPRDRHNIQYF

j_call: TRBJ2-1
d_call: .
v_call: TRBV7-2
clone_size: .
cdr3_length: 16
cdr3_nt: TGTGCCAGCGGCTACCCACGGGACGGAGCCTACAATGAGCAGTTCTTC
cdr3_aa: CASGYPRDGAYNEQFF

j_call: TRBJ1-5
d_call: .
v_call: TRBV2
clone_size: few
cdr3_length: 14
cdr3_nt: TGTGCCAGCAGTGAAGAGCAAGTCAATCAGCCCCAGCATTTT
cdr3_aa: CASSEEQVNQPQHF

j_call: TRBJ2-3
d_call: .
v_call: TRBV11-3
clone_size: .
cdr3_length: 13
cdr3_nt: TGTGCCAGCAGCCCGACCACCAAAGATACGCAGTATTTT
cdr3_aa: CASSPTTKDTQYF

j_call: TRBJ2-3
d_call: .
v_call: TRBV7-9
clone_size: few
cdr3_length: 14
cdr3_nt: TGTGCCAGCAGCCAGATCCGAGGTACAGATACGCAGTATTTT
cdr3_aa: CASSQIRGTDTQYF

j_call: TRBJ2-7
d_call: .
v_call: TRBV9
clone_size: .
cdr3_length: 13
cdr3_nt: TGTGCCAGCAGCGTAGTGCCAGATTACGAGCAGTACTTC
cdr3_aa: CASSVVPDYEQYF

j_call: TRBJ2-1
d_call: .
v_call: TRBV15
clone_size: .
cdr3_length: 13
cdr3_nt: TGTGCCACCAGCAGTGAGGCAGACAATGAGCAGTTCTTC
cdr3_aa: CATSSEADNEQFF

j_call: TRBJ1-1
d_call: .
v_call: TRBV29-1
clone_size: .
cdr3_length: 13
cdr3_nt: TGCAGCGTTGATGGGGCAGCGTACACTGAAGCTTTCTTT
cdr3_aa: CSVDGAAYTEAFF

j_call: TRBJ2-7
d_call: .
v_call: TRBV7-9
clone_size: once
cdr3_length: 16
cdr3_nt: TGTGCCAGCAGCGCTCCCGGGACCCCCATTTCCCACGAGCAGTACTTC
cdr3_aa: CASSAPGTPISHEQYF

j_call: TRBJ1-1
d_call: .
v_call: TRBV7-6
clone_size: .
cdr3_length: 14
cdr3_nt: TGTGCCAGCAGGAAGAGGGAATCGGGGACTGAAGCTTTCTTT
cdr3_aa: CASRKRESGTEAFF

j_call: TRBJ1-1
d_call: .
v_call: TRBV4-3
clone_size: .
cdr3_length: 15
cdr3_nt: TGCGCCAGCAGCCAAAAGGCCCAGGGGAACACTGAAGCTTTCTTT
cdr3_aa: CASSQKAQGNTEAFF

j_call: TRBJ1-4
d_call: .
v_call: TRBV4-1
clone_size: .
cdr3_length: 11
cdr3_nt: TGCGCCAGCAGCCAAGCCGAAAAACTGTTTTTT
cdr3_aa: CASSQAEKLFF

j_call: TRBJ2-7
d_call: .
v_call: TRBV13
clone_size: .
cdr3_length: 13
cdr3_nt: TGTGCCAGCAGCCCGGCCCCAGTATCCGAGCAGTACTTC
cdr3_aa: CASSPAPVSEQYF

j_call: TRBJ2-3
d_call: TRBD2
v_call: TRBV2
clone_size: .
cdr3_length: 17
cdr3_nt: TGTGCCAGCAGTGATGATCGAGCGGGGGGCAGCACAGATACGCAGTATTTT
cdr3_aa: CASSDDRAGGSTDTQYF

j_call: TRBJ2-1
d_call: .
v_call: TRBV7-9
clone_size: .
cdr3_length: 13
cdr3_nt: TGTGCCAGCAGCCCTCCCCTGGCGAATGAGCAGTTCTTC
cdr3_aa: CASSPPLANEQFF

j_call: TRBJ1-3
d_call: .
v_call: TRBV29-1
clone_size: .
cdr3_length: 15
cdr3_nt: TGCAGCGTTGAAGATCCGGAGGTCTCTGGAAACACCATATATTTT
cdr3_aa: CSVEDPEVSGNTIYF

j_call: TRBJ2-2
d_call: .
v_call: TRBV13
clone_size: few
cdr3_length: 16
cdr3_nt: TGTGCCAGCAGCCCCATAGGGACCCAACACACCGGGGAGCTGTTTTTT
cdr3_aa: CASSPIGTQHTGELFF

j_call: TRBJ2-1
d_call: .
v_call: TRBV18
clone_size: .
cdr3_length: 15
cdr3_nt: TGTGCCAGCTCACCAACCTTAGGGCTGGGGGATGAGCAGTTCTTC
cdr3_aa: CASSPTLGLGDEQFF

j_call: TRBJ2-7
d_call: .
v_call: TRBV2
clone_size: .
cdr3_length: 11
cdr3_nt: TGTGCCAGCAGTCCAGGGTACGAGCAGTACTTC
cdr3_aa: CASSPGYEQYF

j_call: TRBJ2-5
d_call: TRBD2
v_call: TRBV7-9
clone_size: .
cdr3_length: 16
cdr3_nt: TGTGCCAGCAGCTCACGGCGGGGGGGACTCCAAGAGACCCAGTACTTC
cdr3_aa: CASSSRRGGLQETQYF

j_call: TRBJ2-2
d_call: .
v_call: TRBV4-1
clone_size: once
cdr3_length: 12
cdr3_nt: TGCGCCAGCAGCCAAGGGGGCGGGGAGCTGTTTTTT
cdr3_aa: CASSQGGGELFF

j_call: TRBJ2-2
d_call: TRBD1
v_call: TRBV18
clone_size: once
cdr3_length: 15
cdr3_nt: TGTGCCAGCTCACCCGGACAGGGCTACACCGGGGAGCTGTTTTTT
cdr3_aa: CASSPGQGYTGELFF

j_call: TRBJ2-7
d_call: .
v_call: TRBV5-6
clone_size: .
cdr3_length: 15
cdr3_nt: TGTGCCAGCAGCCCCGGACCACAGGGCCACTACGAGCAGTACTTC
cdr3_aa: CASSPGPQGHYEQYF

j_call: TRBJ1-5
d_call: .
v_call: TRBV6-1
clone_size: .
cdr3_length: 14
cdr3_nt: TGTGCCAGCAGTGAATTATTGGTCAATCAGCCCCAGCATTTT
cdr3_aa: CASSELLVNQPQHF

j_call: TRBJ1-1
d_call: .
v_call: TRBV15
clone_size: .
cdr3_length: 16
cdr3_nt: TGTGCCACCAGCAGTTTTGAACAGGGACAAGATACTGAAGCTTTCTTT
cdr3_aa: CATSSFEQGQDTEAFF

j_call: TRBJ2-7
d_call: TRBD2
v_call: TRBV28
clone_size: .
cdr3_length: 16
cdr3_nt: TGTGCCAGCAGACCCCCGGGACTAGCGGGCGCCTACGAGCAGTACTTC
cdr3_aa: CASRPPGLAGAYEQYF

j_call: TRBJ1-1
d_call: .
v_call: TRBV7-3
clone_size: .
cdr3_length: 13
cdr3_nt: TGTGCCAGCAGCTTATGGGCGGGAACTGAAGCTTTCTTT
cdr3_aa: CASSLWAGTEAFF

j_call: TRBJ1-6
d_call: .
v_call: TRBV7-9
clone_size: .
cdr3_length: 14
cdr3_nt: TGTGCCAGCAGCACCGTAGGACCCAATTCACCCCTCCACTTT
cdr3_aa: CASSTVGPNSPLHF

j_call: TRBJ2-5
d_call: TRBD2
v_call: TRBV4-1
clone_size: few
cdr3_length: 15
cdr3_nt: TGCGCCAGCAGCCAAGGCGGGGGGGGGCGGGAGACCCAGTACTTC
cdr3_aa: CASSQGGGGRETQYF

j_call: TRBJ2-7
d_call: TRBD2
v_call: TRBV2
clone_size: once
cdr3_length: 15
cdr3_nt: TGTGCCACGCGAGTTAGCGGGGGGGCCGGATACGAGCAGTACTTC
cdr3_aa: CATRVSGGAGYEQYF

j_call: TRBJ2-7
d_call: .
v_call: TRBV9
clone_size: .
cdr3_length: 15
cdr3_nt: TGTGCCAGCAGCGTAGGTGGGACGGCGACCTACGAGCAGTACTTC
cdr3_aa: CASSVGGTATYEQYF

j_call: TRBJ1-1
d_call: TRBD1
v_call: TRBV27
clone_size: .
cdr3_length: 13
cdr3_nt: TGTGCCAGCAGGACAGGGGGAGTCACTGAAGCTTTCTTT
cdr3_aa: CASRTGGVTEAFF